This T cell receptor beta chain was sequenced in a study of cytomegalovirus exposure and HLA in healthy donors. The study ran its PCR with 60 Vbeta and 13 Jbeta primers. TCRdb keeps only in-frame clones here, not all; method: immunoSEQ multiplex PCR. The sample comprises around 120,000 clones, about 80% of which are singletons, and approximately 8.8% rests with the top ten. This CDR3 is 15 amino acids long. V lost 6 bases, J lost 0 bases, and 11 bases lay in between. CDR1 is KGHSH and CDR2 is LQKENI in the germline V gene. The chain recombines TRBV18 with TRBJ2-2; possibly TRBD2 for D (5 bases). The receptor's source is a female donor in good health and CMV-seropositive. Sequencing used PBMCs. The CDR3 nucleotides are TGTGCCAGCTCCAATCTGGGAGCGAACACCGGGGAGCTGTTTTTT. Translation: CASSNLGANTGELFF.